This entry lists 8 T cell receptor beta chains sequenced from one sample in a study of metastatic and nonmetastatic thyroid tumors. No treatment had been given to any patient before thyroid surgery. TCRdb re-called clones from the PCR reads using MiXCR. The sample records some 15,000 clones, approximately 30% being singletons. Sequencing was carried out using tumor tissue. The receptors come from a female donor with papillary thyroid cancer or a benign thyroid nodule (not recorded which). Some clones in this sample may be carry-over from other donors' samples.

This clone has just a few counts. The chain employs TRBV27 and TRBJ1-1; possible D gene TRBD1, 5 bases. The CDR3 spans 13 residues. V was clipped by 6 bases and J by 5 bases, with 13 bases between them. In germline, CDR1 is MNHEY, CDR2 SMNVEV (reference sequence). This CDR3 reads CASRGGGLTEAFF. The CDR3 nucleotides read TGTGCCAGCAGGGGGGGGGGATTGACTGAAGCTTTCTTT.

This clone has a handful of counts. The rearrangement links TRBV28 to TRBJ2-1, with 10 bases matching TRBD2. Per the germline V gene, CDR1 is MDHEN and CDR2 is SYDVKM. The CDR3 has 16 residues. J gave up 0 bases and V 7 bases, and 6 bases lay outside the gene matches. The CDR3 nucleotides are TGTGCCAGCACCTCTAGCGGGAGAAGCTCCTACAATGAGCAGTTCTTC. Translating it yields CASTSSGRSSYNEQFF. The whole variable domain, remainder taken from reference TRBV28 and TRBJ2-1, is DVKVTQSSRYLVKRTGEKVFLECVQDMDHENMFWYRQDPGLGLRLIYFSYDVKMKEKGDIPEGYSVSREKKERFSLILESASTNQTSMYLCASTSSGRSSYNEQFFGPGTRLTVL.

By sample share, this clone is medium-sized (0.01 to 0.1%). The chain's CDR3 is CASSSTRTGGTPQPQHF. The CDR3 nucleotides read TGTGCCAGCAGCTCAACCCGGACAGGAGGAACCCCGCAGCCCCAGCATTTT. The chain has TRBV28 and TRBJ1-5, with 7 nucleotides matching TRBD1. The CDR3 totals 17 residues. V was clipped by 6 bases and J by 7 bases; unmatched bases: 18. Germline V gene sequence: CDR1 MDHEN, CDR2 SYDVKM.

This clone rates as medium-sized. The chain combines TRBV19 with TRBJ1-5, with D perhaps matching TRBD1 (6 bases). The CDR3 has 14 amino acids. Per germline, CDR1 LNHDA and CDR2 SQIVND (reference sequence). The V end was cut by 6 bases, the J end by 7 bases, with 16 bases between. CDR3 in DNA: TGTGCCAGTAGCACTCGGGGGGCGGGACAGCCCCAGCATTTT. Residues: CASSTRGAGQPQHF. Full variable domain (missing parts from reference TRBV19 and TRBJ1-5): DGGITQSPKYLFRKEGQNVTLSCEQNLNHDAMYWYRQDPGQGLRLIYYSQIVNDFQKGDIAEGYSVSREKKESFPLTVTSAQKNPTAFYLCASSTRGAGQPQHFGDGTRLSIL.

This clone came up a few times. This chain connects TRBV28 to TRBJ2-7; either TRBD1 or TRBD2 may supply D (5 bases each). The ends were cut back, 5 bases at V and 2 bases at J, with 19 bases in the middle. CDR1 MDHEN and CDR2 SYDVKM come from the germline V gene. The CDR3 extends over 16 amino acids. CDR3 bases: TGTGCCAGCAGTCCTGGGGGTGGAGCGCGGCCCTACGAGCAGTACTTC. Its translation: CASSPGGGARPYEQYF.

In its sample, this clone is medium-sized (0.01 to 0.1%). This rearrangement joins TRBV7-8 to TRBJ1-5; possible D gene TRBD1, 6 bases. Germline V gene sequence: CDR1 SGHVS, CDR2 FQNEAQ. The CDR3 extends over 16 amino acids. V lost 2 bases and J 0 bases, leaving 11 bases between the germline ends. CDR3 sequence reads: CASSLTGLYSNQPQHF. The CDR3 nucleotides are TGTGCCAGCAGCTTAACAGGGTTATATAGCAATCAGCCCCAGCATTTT.

This chain connects TRBV30 to TRBJ2-1; D remains ambiguous. This CDR3 region has 12 residues. Germline CDR1 GTSNPN, CDR2 SVGIG (reference sequence). The ends were cut back, 0 bases at V and 3 bases at J, with 3 bases in the middle. Here the CDR3 reads CAWSVGYNEQFF. The CDR3, as DNA: TGTGCCTGGAGTGTGGGCTACAATGAGCAGTTCTTC.

V usage is TRBV20-1 and J usage is TRBJ2-3, with a weak D call TRBD1 (6 bases). The V end was cut by 3 bases, the J end by 1 base, with 11 bases between. Per the germline V gene, CDR1 is DFQATT and CDR2 is SNEGSKA (reference sequence). The CDR3 sequence is 14 residues long. The CDR3 spells CSARKGDGTDTQYF. CDR3 sequence (DNA): TGCAGTGCTAGGAAGGGGGACGGCACAGATACGCAGTATTTT.